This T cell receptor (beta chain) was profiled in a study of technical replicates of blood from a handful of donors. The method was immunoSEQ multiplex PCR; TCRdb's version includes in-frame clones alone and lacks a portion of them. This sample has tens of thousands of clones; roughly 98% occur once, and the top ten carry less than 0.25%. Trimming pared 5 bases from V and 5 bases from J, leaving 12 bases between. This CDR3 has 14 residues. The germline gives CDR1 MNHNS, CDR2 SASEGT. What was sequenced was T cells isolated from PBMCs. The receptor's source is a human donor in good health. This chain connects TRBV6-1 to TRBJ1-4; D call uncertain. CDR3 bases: TGTGCCAGCAGTCGGAGGTCGGTAAATGAAAAACTGTTTTTT. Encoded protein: CASSRRSVNEKLFF.